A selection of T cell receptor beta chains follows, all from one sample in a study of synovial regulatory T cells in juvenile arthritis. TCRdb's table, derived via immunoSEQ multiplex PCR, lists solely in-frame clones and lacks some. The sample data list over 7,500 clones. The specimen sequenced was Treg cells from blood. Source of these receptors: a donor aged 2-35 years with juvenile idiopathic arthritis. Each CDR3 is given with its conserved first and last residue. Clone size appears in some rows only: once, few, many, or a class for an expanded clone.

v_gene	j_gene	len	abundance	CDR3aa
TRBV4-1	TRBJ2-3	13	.	CASSLGGQDTQYF
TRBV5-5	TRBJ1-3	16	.	CASSFTPPDSGNTIYF
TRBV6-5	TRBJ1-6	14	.	CASRVREGNSPLHF
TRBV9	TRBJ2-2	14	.	CASSVVTDTGELFF
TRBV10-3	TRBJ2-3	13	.	CAISESRTDTQYF
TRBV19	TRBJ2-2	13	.	CASKDRGAGELFF
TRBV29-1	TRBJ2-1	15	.	CSVEAFWRGYNEQFF
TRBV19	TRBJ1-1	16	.	CASSNPPLGGLAEAFF
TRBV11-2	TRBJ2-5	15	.	CASSLDRGTGETQYF
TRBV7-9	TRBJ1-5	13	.	CASSSRGDQPQHF
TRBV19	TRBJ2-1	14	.	CASSIGRAYNEQFF
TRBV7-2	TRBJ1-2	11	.	CASTTSGGYTF
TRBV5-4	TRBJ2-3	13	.	CASSQWTEGTQYF
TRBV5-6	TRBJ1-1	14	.	CASSLYSWNTEAFF
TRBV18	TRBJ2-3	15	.	CASSPARARGDTQYF
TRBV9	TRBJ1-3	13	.	CASSPQTGNTIYF
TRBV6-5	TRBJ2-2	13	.	CASRQTNTGELFF
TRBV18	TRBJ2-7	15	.	CASSSVVQGVYEQYF
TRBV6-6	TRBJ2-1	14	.	CASNRNYPDNEQFF
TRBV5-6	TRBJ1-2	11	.	CASSPGYGYTF
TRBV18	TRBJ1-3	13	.	CASSPGPGNTIYF
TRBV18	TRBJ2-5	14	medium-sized	CASSSTGYQETQYF
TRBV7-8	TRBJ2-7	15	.	CASSLVGVPRYEQYF
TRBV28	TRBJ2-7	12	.	CASSLTTKLPYF
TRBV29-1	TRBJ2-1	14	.	CSDGDRGYFNEQFF
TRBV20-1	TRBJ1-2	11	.	CSHRATYGYTF
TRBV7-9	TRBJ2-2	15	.	CASSHTSGIIGELFF
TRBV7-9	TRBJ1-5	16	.	CASSLGAGGNNQPQHF
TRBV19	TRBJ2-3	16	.	CASAGTSGGGTDTQYF
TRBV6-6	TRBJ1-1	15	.	CASSYRGTDRAEAFF
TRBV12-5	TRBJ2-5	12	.	CASAYREETQYF
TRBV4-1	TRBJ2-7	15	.	CASSHAGTGPYEQYF
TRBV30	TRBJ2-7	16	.	CAWSDPHQASSYEQYF
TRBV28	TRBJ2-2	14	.	CASRGARNTGELFF
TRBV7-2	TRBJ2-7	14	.	CASSPGLASYEQYF
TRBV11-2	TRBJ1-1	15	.	CASSRQGALNTEAFF
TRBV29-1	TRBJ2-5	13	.	CSTTSGDSETQYF
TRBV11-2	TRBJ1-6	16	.	CASSSRVLGHNSPLHF
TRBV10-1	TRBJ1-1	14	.	CASSARVGDTEAFF
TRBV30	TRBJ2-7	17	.	CAWARPGLAAPKDEQYF
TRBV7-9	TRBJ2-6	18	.	CASSLEVTGGTGANVLTF